What follows describes a single T cell receptor (beta chain). Its antigen remains unidentified. This entry comes from a study of metastatic and nonmetastatic thyroid tumors. Study-wide background: Patients with malignant and benign thyroid disease provided blood and tumor or nodule tissue, whose repertoires were compared. Study-level points and caveats: Benign nodules reportedly had significantly lower TCR beta diversity than malignant thyroid tumors in blood and tumor.

Prior to thyroid surgery, none of the patients had received any treatment. Source study methods: Clinicopathological groups differed in CDR3, with these differences serving to build a distant-metastasis classifier for papillary thyroid cancer. TCRdb reassembled clones from the PCR reads with MiXCR. Here the V and J calls rest on TCRdb's processing, not on the authors' analysis. Among 14,000 to 15,000 clones listed, roughly 3.5% were seen once. The CDR3 has 12 amino acids. The V end was cut by 0 bases, the J end by 7 bases, with 7 bases between. Germline V gives CDR1 WNHNN, CDR2 SYGVQD (reference sequence).

The sequenced sample was tumor tissue. The rearrangement joins TRBV10-1 to TRBJ2-7; perhaps TRBD2 as D (5 bases). The origin of this receptor is a female donor with papillary thyroid cancer or a benign thyroid nodule (not recorded which). Some clones in this sample may be carry-over from other donors' samples. The CDR3 DNA sequence: TGCGCCAGCAGTGAGTCCCGGGGAGAGCAGTACTTC. It is translated as CASSESRGEQYF.